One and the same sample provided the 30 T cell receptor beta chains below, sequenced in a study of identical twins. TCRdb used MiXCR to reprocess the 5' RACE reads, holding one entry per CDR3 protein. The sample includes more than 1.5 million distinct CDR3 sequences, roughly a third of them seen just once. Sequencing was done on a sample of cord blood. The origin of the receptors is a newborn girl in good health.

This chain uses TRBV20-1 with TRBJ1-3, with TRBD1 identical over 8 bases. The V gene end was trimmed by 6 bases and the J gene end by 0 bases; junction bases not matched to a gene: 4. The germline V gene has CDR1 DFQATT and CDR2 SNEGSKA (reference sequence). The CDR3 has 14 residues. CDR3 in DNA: TGCAGTGCATCAGGGGGCAACTCTGGAAACACCATATATTTT. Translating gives CSASGGNSGNTIYF.

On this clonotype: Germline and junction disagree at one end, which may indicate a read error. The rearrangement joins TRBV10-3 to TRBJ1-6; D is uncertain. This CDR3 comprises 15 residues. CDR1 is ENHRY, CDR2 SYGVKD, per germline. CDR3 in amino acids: CAISEMSSYNSLLHF. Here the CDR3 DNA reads TGTGCCATCAGTGAGATGAGCTCCTATAATTCACTCCTCCACTTT.

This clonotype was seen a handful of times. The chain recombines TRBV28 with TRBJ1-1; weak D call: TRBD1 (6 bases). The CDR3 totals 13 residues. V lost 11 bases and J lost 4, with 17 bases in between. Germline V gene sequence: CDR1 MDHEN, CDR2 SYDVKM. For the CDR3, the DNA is TGTGCCTGCAATCGCAGGGGCGGCACTGAAGCTTTCTTT. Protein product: CACNRRGGTEAFF.

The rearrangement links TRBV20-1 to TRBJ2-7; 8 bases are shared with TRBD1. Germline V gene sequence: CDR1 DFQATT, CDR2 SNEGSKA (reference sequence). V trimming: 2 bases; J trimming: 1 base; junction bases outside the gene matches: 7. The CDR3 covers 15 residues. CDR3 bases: TGCAGTGCTAGACCCGGGACAGGAAATTCCTACGAGCAGTACTTC. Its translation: CSARPGTGNSYEQYF.

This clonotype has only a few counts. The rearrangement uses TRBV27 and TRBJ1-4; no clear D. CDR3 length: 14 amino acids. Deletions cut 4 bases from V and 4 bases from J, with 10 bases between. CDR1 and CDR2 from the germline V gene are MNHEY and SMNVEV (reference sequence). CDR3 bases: TGTGCCAGCAGTTCCCCGGCCCGTAATGAAAAACTGTTTTTT. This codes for CASSSPARNEKLFF.

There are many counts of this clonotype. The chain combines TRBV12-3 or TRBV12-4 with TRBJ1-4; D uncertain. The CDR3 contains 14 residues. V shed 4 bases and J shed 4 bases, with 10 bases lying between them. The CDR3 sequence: CASSYGGSNEKLFF. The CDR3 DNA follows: TGTGCCAGCAGTTATGGTGGGAGTAATGAAAAACTGTTTTTT.

CDR3 sequence (DNA): TGTGCCAGCAGCCTCGGACAGTACACTGAAGCTTTCTTT. Its translation is CASSLGQYTEAFF. The chain combines TRBV7-9 with TRBJ1-1, with a possible D match to TRBD1 (6 bases). The V gene's germline CDR1 is SEHNR and CDR2 FQNEAQ (reference sequence). The CDR3 loop spans 13 amino acids. With 5 bases removed from V and 3 bases from J, the gap between germline ends came to 10 bases.

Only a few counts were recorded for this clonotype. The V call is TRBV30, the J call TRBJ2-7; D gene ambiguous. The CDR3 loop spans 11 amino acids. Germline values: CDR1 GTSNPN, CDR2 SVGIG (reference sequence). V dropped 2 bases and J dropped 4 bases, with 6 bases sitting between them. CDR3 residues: CAWSYGYEQYF. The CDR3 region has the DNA TGTGCCTGGAGTTATGGGTACGAGCAGTACTTC.

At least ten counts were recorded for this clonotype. The CDR3 coding sequence is TGCGCCAGCAGCTTGATGGAGACAGATACGCAGTATTTT. Amino acid sequence: CASSLMETDTQYF. The chain carries TRBV5-1 and TRBJ2-3, with no clear D. V was shortened by 1 base and J by 3 bases, with 6 bases between the two germline ends. This CDR3 spans 13 amino acids. Germline V gene data show CDR1 as SGHRS and CDR2 as YFSETQ.

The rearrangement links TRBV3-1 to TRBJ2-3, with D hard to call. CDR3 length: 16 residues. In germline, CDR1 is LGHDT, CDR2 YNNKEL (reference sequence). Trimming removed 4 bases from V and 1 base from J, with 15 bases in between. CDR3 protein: CASSRLIDFGTDTQYF. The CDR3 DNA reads TGTGCCAGCAGCCGCCTAATCGACTTCGGCACAGATACGCAGTATTTT.

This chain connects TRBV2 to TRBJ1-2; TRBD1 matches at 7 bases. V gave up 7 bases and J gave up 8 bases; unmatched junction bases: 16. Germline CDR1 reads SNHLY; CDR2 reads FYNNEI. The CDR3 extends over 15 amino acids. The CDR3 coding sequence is TGTGCCAGCACCTTCATCCTAAGGGGGCCCGTCGGCTACACCTTC. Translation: CASTFILRGPVGYTF.

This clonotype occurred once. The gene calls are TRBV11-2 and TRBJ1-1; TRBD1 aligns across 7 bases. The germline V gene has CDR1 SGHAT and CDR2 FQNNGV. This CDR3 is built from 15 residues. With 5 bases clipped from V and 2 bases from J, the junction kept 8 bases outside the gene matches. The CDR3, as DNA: TGTGCCAGCAGCCGTCCGTGGGACAGTAACACTGAAGCTTTCTTT. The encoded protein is CASSRPWDSNTEAFF.

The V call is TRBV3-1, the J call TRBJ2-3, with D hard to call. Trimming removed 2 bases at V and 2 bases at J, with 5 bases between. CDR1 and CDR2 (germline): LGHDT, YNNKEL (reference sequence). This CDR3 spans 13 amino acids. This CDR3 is CASSQSPTDTQYF. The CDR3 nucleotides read TGTGCCAGCAGCCAATCTCCCACAGATACGCAGTATTTT.

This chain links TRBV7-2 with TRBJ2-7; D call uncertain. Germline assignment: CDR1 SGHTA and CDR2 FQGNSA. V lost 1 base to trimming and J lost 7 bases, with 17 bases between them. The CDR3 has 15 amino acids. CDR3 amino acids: CASSLVGWGYNEQYF. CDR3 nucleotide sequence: TGTGCCAGCAGCTTAGTCGGTTGGGGATACAATGAGCAGTACTTC.

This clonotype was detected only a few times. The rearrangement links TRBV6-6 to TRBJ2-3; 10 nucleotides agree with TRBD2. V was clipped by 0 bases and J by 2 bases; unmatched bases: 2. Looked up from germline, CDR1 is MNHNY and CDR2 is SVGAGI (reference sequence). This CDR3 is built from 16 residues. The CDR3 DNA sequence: TGTGCCAGCAGTTACTCTAGCGGGGGGCTCACAGATACGCAGTATTTT. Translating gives CASSYSSGGLTDTQYF.

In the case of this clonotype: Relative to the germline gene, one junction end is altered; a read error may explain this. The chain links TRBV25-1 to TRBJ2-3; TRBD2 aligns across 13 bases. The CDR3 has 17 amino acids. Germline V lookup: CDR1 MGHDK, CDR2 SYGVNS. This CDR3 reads CACSGYILAGGTDTQYF. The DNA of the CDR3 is TGTGCCTGCAGTGGGTACATACTAGCGGGGGGGACAGATACGCAGTATTTT. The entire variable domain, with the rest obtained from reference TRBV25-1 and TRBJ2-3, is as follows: EADIYQTPRYLVIGTGKKITLECSQTMGHDKMYWYQQDPGMELHLIHYSYGVNSTEKGDLSSESTVSRIRTEHFPLTLESARPSHTSQYLCACSGYILAGGTDTQYFGPGTRLTVL.

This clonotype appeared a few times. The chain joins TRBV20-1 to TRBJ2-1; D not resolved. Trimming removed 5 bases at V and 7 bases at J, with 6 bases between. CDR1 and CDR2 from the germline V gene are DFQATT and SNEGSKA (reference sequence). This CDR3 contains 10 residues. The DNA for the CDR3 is TGCAGTGCTCCTAAGAATGAGCAGTTCTTC. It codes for CSAPKNEQFF.

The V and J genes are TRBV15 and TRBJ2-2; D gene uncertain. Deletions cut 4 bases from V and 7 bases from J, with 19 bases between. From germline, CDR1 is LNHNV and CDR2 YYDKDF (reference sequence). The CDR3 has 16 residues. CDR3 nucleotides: TGTGCCACCAGCACCCCCCAAACCATTAGGAACGGGGAGCTGTTTTTT. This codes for CATSTPQTIRNGELFF.

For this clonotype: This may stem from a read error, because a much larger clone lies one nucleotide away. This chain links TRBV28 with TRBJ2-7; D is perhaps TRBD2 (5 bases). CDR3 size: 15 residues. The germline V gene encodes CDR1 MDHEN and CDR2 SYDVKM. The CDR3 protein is CVSSTSAASSYEQYF. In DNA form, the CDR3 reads TGTGTCAGCAGTACCTCAGCGGCGAGCTCCTACGAGCAGTACTTC.

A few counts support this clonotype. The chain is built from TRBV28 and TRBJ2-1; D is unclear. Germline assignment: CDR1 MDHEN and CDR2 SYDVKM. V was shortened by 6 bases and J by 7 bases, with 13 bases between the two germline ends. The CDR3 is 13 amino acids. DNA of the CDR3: TGTGCCAGCAGCCGTCTAAATCGGAATGAGCAGTTCTTC. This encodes CASSRLNRNEQFF.

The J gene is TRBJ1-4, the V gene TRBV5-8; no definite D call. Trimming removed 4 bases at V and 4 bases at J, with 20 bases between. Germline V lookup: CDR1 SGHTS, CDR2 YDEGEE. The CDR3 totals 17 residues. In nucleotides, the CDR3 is TGTGCCAGCAGCCTCGTCTGGATGTCGGACCTTAATGAAAAACTGTTTTTT. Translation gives CASSLVWMSDLNEKLFF.

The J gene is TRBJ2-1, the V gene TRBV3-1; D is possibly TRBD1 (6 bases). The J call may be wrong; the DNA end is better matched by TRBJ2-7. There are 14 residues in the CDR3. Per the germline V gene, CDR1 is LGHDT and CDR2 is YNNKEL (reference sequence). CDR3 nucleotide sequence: TGTGCCAGCAGCCAGAGGGGGACCCACAATGAGCAGTACTTC. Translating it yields CASSQRGTHNEQYF.

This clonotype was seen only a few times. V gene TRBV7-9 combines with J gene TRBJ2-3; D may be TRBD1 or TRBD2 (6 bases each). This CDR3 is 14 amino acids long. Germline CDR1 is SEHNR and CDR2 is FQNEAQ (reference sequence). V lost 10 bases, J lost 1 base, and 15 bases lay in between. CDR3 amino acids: CATTQRGGTDTQYF. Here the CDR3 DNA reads TGTGCCACCACCCAAAGGGGGGGCACAGATACGCAGTATTTT. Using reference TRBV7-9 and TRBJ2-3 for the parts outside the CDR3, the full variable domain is DTGVSQNPRHKITKRGQNVTFRCDPISEHNRLYWYRQTLGQGPEFLTYFQNEAQLEKSRLLSDRFSAERPKGSFSTLEIQRTEQGDSAMYLCATTQRGGTDTQYFGPGTRLTVL.

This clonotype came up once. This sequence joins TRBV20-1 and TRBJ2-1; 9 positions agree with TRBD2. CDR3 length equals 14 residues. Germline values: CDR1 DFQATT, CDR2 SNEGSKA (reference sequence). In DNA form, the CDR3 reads TGCGGTCGAAGCACTGCGGGGGGGTACAATGAGCAGTTCTTC. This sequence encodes CGRSTAGGYNEQFF.

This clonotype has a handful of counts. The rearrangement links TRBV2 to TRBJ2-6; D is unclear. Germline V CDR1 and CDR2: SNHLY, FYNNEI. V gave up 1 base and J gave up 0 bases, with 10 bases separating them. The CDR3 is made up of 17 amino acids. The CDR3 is CASSEVGSPSGANVLTF. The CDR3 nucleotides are TGTGCCAGCAGTGAAGTGGGCTCCCCCTCTGGGGCCAACGTCCTGACTTTC.

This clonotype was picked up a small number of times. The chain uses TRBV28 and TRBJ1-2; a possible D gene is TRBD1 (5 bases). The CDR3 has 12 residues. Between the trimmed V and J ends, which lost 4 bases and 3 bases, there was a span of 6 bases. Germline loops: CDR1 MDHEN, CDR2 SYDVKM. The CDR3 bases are TGTGCCAGCAGTTGGGGGGACTATGGCTACACCTTC. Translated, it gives CASSWGDYGYTF.

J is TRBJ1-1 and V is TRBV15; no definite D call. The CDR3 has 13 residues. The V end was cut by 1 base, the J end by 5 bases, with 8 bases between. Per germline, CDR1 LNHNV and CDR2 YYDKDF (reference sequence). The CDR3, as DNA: TGTGCCACCAGCAGAGTCGGGCTGACTGAAGCTTTCTTT. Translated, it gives CATSRVGLTEAFF.

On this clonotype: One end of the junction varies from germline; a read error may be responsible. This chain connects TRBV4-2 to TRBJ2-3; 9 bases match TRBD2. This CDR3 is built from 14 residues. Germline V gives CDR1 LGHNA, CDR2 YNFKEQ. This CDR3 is CASRQGTSKDTQYF. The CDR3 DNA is TGTGCCAGCCGCCAAGGGACTAGCAAAGATACGCAGTATTTT.

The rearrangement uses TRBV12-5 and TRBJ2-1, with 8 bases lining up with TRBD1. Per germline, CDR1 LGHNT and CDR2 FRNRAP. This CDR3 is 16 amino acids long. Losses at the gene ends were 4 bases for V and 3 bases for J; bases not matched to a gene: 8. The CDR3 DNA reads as TGTGCTAGTGGTTCCTTTACAGGGGGTAGCTACAATGAGCAGTTCTTC. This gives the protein CASGSFTGGSYNEQFF.

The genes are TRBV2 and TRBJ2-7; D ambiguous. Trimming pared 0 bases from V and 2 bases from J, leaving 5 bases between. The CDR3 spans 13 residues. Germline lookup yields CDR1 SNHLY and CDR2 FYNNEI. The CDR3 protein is CASSEASAYEQYF. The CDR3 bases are TGTGCCAGCAGTGAAGCCTCCGCCTACGAGCAGTACTTC.